This is a list of T cell receptor beta chains from one sample in a study of T-cell memory formation after mild COVID-19. Using its own MiXCR run on the 5' RACE reads, TCRdb lists one record per CDR3 protein. The sample includes approximately 150,000 distinct CDR3 sequences, 19% of them seen just once. Sequenced sample: PBMCs or a T cell subset sorted from them (not recorded which). Source of these receptors: an adult woman who had mild COVID-19 (a few samples of this study predate the infection). Cell type and time point are not known. Both conserved end residues are part of each CDR3. The D gene is left open where the match is weak. Not all rows give a size; the values are once, few, many and, for expanded clones, a class.

TGTGCCAGCTCACCCAGAGGGGAGGGAGCTTTCTTT	CASSPRGEGAFF	TRBV18	NA	NA	TRBJ1-1
TGTGCCAGCAGCTTAGCGGATAATTCACCCCTCCACTTT	CASSLADNSPLHF	TRBV7-6	NA	NA	TRBJ1-6
TGTGCCAGCAGCACCGGGACAGGGGACACCGGGGAGCTGTTTTTT	CASSTGTGDTGELFF	TRBV3-1	few	TRBD1	TRBJ2-2
TGTGCCAGCAGTTTGTCCGCCTCGGCGGATACGCAGTATTTT	CASSLSASADTQYF	TRBV6-2/TRBV6-3	NA	NA	TRBJ2-3
TGTGCCAGCCGACGGGACAGGGCCACTAGCAGGGAGTTCTTC	CASRRDRATSREFF	TRBV27	NA	TRBD1	TRBJ2-1
TGTGCCAGCAGTTCCATTAAGCTCGGACGGATGAACACTGAAGCTTTCTTT	CASSSIKLGRMNTEAFF	TRBV7-8	many	NA	TRBJ1-1
TGCAGTGCCACTAGCGGGTCCACAGATACGCAGTATTTT	CSATSGSTDTQYF	TRBV20-1	few	TRBD2	TRBJ2-3
TGTGCCAGCAGCTTAGCGGCAGGGGCTGGGGCCAACGTCCTGACTTTC	CASSLAAGAGANVLTF	TRBV7-2	NA	NA	TRBJ2-6
TGCAGCGCCGAGGGACATTCCTACGAGCAGTACTTC	CSAEGHSYEQYF	TRBV29-1	NA	NA	TRBJ2-7
TGTGCCAGCAGTTACGAGTCCTACTATGGCTACACCTTC	CASSYESYYGYTF	TRBV6-5	few	NA	TRBJ1-2